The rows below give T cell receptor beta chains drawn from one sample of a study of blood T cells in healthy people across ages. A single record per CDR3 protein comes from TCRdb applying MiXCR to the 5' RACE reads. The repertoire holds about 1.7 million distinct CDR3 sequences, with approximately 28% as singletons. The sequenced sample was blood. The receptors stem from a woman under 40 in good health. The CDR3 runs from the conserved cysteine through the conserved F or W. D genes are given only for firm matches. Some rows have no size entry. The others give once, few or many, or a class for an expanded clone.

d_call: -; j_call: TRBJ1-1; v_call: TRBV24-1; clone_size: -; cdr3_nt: TGTGCCACCAGTGACCCGGCCAGGGGTGAAGCTTTCTTT; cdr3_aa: CATSDPARGEAFF
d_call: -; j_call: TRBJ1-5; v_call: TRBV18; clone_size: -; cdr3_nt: TGTGCCAGCCCATCCCAGGGGATTCATAGCAATCAGCCCCAGCATTTT; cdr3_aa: CASPSQGIHSNQPQHF
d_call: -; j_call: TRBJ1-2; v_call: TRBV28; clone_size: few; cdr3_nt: TGTGCCAGCAGTTTGGTTCGGGGGATTAACTATGGCTACACCTTC; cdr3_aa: CASSLVRGINYGYTF
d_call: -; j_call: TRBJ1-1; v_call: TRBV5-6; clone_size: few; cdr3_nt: TGTGCCAGCAGCTTGAGGTTAGGAGGGGGCACTGAAGCTTTCTTT; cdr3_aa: CASSLRLGGGTEAFF
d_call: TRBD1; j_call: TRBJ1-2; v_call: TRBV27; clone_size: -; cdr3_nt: TGTGCCAGCAGCTCCTCGGGACAGGCCGCCAGCTATGGCTACACCTTC; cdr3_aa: CASSSSGQAASYGYTF
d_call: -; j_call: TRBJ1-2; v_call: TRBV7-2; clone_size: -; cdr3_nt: TGTGCCAGCAGTTTCCGGGACCCCGTCGATGGCTACACCTTC; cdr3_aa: CASSFRDPVDGYTF
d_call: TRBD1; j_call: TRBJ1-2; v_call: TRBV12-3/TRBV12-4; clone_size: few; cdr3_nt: TGTGCCAGCAGTTTAGCGGGCACAGGGGCAACGAATGGCTACACCTTC; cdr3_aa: CASSLAGTGATNGYTF
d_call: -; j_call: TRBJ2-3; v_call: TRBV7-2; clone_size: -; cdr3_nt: TGTGCCGGCAGCCCCCCGAGCACAGATACGCAGTATTTT; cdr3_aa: CAGSPPSTDTQYF
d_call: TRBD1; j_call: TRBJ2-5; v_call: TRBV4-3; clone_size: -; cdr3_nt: TGCGCCAGCAGCCAAGAGAACAGGGGTGGGGGTGCCCAGTACTTC; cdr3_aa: CASSQENRGGGAQYF
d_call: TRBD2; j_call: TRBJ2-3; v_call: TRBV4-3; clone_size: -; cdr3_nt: TGCGCCAGCAGCCAGAGAGCGGGAGGGCCGGCGGATACGCAGTATTTT; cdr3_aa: CASSQRAGGPADTQYF
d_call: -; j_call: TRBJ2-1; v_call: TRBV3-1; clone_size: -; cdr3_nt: TGTGCCAGCAGCCAGTACCCGTGGTGGGAGACCCAGTTCTTC; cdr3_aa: CASSQYPWWETQFF
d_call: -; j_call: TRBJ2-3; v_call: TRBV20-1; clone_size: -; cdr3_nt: TGCAGTGCTAGAGCTAGACTTGGGACTAGCACAGATACGCAGTATTTT; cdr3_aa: CSARARLGTSTDTQYF
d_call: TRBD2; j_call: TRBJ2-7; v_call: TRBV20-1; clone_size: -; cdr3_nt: TGCAGTGCTGGCAGCGGGGGGCCTCACTTTAGCTCCTACGAGCAGTGCTTC; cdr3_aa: CSAGSGGPHFSSYEQCF
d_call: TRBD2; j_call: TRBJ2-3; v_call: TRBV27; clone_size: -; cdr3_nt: TGTGCCAGCAGTCCCACCACCCTACTAGCGGGGGGCACGGATACGCAGTATTTT; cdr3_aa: CASSPTTLLAGGTDTQYF
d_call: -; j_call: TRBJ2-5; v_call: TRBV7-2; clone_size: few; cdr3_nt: TGTGCCAGCAGCTTAGCTGGACTCGGAAACCAAGAGACCCAGTACTTC; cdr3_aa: CASSLAGLGNQETQYF
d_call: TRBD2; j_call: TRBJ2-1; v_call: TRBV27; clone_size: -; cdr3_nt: TGTGCCAGCAGTTGGGGTAGCGGGGGAGAGCAAGAGACCCAGTTCTTC; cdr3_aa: CASSWGSGGEQETQFF
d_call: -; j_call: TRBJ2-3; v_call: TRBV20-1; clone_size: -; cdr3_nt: TGCAGTGCTAGTTGGGGGATGGGAGATACGCAGTATTTT; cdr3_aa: CSASWGMGDTQYF
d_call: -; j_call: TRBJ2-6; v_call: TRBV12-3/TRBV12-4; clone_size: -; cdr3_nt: TGTGCCAGCAGTTTTGACCGGGACGTCGAAGACTCTGGGGCCAACGTCCTGACTTTC; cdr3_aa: CASSFDRDVEDSGANVLTF
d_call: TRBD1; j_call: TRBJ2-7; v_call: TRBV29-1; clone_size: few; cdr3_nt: TGCAGCGTTGAATGGTTGTTACAGGGGGCCTACAATGAGCAGTACTTC; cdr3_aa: CSVEWLLQGAYNEQYF
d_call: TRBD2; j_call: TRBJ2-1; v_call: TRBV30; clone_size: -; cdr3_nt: TGTGCCTGGTCTAGCGGGAACTCCTACAATGAGCAGTTCTTC; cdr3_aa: CAWSSGNSYNEQFF
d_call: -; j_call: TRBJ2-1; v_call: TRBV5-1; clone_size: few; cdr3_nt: TGCGCCAGCAGCTTAGCGGGTGAGTTCAATGAGCAGTTCTTC; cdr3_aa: CASSLAGEFNEQFF
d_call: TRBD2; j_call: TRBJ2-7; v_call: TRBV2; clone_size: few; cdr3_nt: TGTGCCAGCAGTGAAGGCAGGACTAGCGGCTCCTACGAGCAGTACTTC; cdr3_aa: CASSEGRTSGSYEQYF
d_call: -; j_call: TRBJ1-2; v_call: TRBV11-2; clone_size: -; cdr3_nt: TGTGCCAGCAGCTCCCGACCGGGACTTAACTATGGCTACACCTTC; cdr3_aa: CASSSRPGLNYGYTF
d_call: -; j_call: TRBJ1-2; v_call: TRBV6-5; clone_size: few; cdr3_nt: TGTGCCAGCAGTTACCGTGGCGCGAATGGGGCCTATGGCTACACCTTC; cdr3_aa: CASSYRGANGAYGYTF
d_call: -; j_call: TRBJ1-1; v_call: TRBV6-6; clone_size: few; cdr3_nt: TGTGCCAGCAGTTACGAAGAGAACACTGAAGCTTTCTTT; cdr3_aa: CASSYEENTEAFF
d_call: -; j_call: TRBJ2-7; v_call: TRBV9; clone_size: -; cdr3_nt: TGTGCCAGCAGCTCGGGACTTACCCCCAATGAGCAGTACTTC; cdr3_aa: CASSSGLTPNEQYF
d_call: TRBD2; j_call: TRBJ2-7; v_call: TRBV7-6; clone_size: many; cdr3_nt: TGTGCCAGCAGCCAGAACGGACTAGCGGGGGGACTTAAATACGAGCAGTACTTC; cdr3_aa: CASSQNGLAGGLKYEQYF